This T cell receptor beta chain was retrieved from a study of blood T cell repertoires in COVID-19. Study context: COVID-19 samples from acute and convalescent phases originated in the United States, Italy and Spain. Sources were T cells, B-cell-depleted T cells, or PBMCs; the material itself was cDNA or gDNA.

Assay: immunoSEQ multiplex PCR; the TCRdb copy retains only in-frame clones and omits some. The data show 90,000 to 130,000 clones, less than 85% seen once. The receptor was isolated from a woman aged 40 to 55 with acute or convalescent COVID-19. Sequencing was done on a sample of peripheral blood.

CDR3 DNA sequence: TGTGCCAGCAGACCCACAGGTCGGAGCTCCTACAATGAGCAGTTCTTC. It codes for CASRPTGRSSYNEQFF. The rearrangement uses TRBV3-1 (or the pseudogene TRBV3-2) and TRBJ2-1, with D perhaps matching TRBD1 (5 bases). Per the germline V gene, CDR1 is LGHDT and CDR2 is YNNKEL (reference sequence). V was cut by 6 bases and J by 0 bases, with 15 bases left in between. This CDR3 is 16 amino acids long.